The 2 T cell receptor beta chains below come from one sample, sequenced in a study of CD8 T cells in Susac syndrome. The authors reverse transcribed roughly 0.5 to 1 ug RNA with random hexamers. MiXCR was run by TCRdb on the immunoSEQ multiplex PCR reads, yielding one entry per CDR3 protein. Here the sample spans about 120,000 distinct CDR3 sequences, nearly 95% being singletons. The sample was CD4+ T cells from PBMCs. These receptors originate from a human donor in good health.

V gene TRBV4-2 combines with J gene TRBJ1-1, with D possibly matching TRBD1 (6 bases). Trimming took off 1 base at V and 0 bases at J, with 15 bases between the two ends. The CDR3 is made up of 17 amino acids. Germline assignment: CDR1 LGHNA and CDR2 YNFKEQ. In nucleotides, the CDR3 is TGTGCCAGCAGCCAAGCTCGGACGTGGGGGCTGAACACTGAAGCTTTCTTT. The encoded protein is CASSQARTWGLNTEAFF.

The CDR3 DNA reads as TGTGCCAGCAGCTCCGAGGATGACACCGGGGAGCTGTTTTTT. It translates to CASSSEDDTGELFF. This rearrangement joins TRBV13 to TRBJ2-2; D is undetermined. Germline loops: CDR1 PRHDT, CDR2 FYEKMQ (reference sequence). V lost 4 bases, J lost 3 bases, and 9 bases lay in between. CDR3 length: 14 amino acids.